Listed here is a single TCR beta chain. This sample is part of a study of blood T cell repertoires in COVID-19. Study-level background: Spain, Italy and the United States supplied samples that represented acute and convalescent COVID-19. Sources were T cells, B-cell-depleted T cells, or PBMCs; the material itself was cDNA or gDNA.

The CDR3 runs to 12 residues. V gave up 5 bases and J gave up 4 bases, with 6 bases separating them. CDR1 MDHEN and CDR2 SYDVKM come from the germline V gene. Recruitment covered about two dozen US areas and drew participants whose ages spanned about 18 to 90 years. In the source study's methods: The assay estimated nucleated cells by amplifying reference gene primers. Sequencing was performed with immunoSEQ multiplex PCR; in TCRdb, only in-frame clones are kept and a portion is missing. That table gives V, J and clone size, and the DNA gave D and trimming. The sample yields some 170,000 clones, about 90% seen once.

This clonotype was sampled from a human donor with acute COVID-19. The donor label of this sample is uncertain. The chain has TRBV28 and TRBJ2-4; possible D gene TRBD2, 6 bases. The sequenced material came from PBMCs or T cells enriched from blood (not recorded which). The CDR3, as DNA: TGTGCCAGCAGTGGGAGGAAAAACATTCAGTACTTC. Its protein product is CASSGRKNIQYF.